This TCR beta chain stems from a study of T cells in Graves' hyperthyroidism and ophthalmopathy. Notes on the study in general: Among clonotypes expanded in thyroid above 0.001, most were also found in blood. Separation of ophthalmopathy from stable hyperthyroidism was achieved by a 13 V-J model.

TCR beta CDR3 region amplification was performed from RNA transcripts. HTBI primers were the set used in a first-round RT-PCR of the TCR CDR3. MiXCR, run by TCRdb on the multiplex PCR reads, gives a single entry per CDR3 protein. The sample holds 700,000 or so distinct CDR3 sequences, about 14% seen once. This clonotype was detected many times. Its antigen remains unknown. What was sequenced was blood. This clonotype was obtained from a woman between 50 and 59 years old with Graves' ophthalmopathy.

CDR3 coding DNA: TGTGCCAGCACCTTGGGGGGGTTGAACACTGAAGCTTTCTTT. Translated, it gives CASTLGGLNTEAFF. V and J are TRBV12-3 or TRBV12-4 and TRBJ1-1; possibly TRBD1 for D (5 bases). The CDR3 totals 14 residues. The germline V and J ends were trimmed by 7 bases and 0 bases, with 12 bases remaining between them.